Below, 5 T cell receptor beta chains from the same sample are listed, as sequenced in a study of blood T cell repertoires in COVID-19. TCRdb's copy holds only in-frame clones and misses some; the assay was immunoSEQ multiplex PCR. The sample has over 150,000 clones; less than 85% are singletons. The sequencing sample was made of peripheral blood. The source is a woman aged 45-65 years with acute or convalescent COVID-19.

This rearrangement joins TRBV14 to TRBJ1-2; no reliable D call. CDR3 size: 14 residues. Trimming removed 0 bases from V and 4 bases from J, with 9 bases in between. Germline assignment: CDR1 SGHDN and CDR2 FVKESK. The CDR3 DNA reads as TGTGCCAGCAGCCAAGAAAGAGGATCCTATGGCTACACCTTC. Translated, it gives CASSQERGSYGYTF.

This clone has just one count. This sequence joins TRBV27 and TRBJ1-5, with no clear D. Deletions cut 7 bases from V and 5 bases from J, with 15 bases between. This CDR3 region has 14 residues. The germline V gene has CDR1 MNHEY and CDR2 SMNVEV (reference sequence). CDR3 DNA: TGTGCCAGCAAGGAGCATTCCCAATATCAGCCCCAGCATTTT. Residues: CASKEHSQYQPQHF.

The chain uses TRBV6-2 or TRBV6-3 and TRBJ1-2; 7 bases are a match to TRBD1. Looked up from germline, CDR1 is MNHEY and CDR2 is SVGEGT. The CDR3 is made up of 13 amino acids. V shed 2 bases, J shed 6 bases, and the junction held 3 bases outside the gene matches. CDR3 DNA sequence: TGTGCCAGCAGTTACGCAGGGGGAAATGGCTACACCTTC. It is translated as CASSYAGGNGYTF.

The chain uses TRBV19 and TRBJ2-1; perhaps TRBD2 as D (6 bases). Trimming cost V 7 bases and J 9 bases, with 16 bases left between them. Germline-derived CDR1 and CDR2 are LNHDA and SQIVND (reference sequence). The CDR3 contains 13 residues. The CDR3 is CASMGGWAGEQFF. As DNA, the CDR3 is TGTGCCAGTATGGGGGGATGGGCCGGTGAGCAGTTCTTC.

This rearrangement joins TRBV12-5 to TRBJ1-1; 10 bases line up with TRBD1. CDR3 length equals 19 residues. Trimming removed 2 bases from V and 2 bases from J; junction bases left unmatched: 14. Germline CDR1 and CDR2: LGHNT and FRNRAP. In DNA form, the CDR3 reads TGTGCTAGTGGTTTGTCCCTTATGACAGGGGGCTGGGAAAACACTGAAGCTTTCTTT. Residues: CASGLSLMTGGWENTEAFF.